The 14 T cell receptor beta chains in this list originate from one sample, sequenced in a study of early T cells in non-severe SARS-CoV-2 infection. TCRdb re-called the 5' RACE reads through MiXCR, storing one row per CDR3 protein. This table holds 50,000 to 70,000 distinct CDR3 sequences, roughly 9.7% found once. The sequencing input was whole blood. Receptors were obtained from an adult who was a healthcare worker with PCR-confirmed SARS-CoV-2 infection or an uninfected control (not recorded which).

The chain combines TRBV15 with TRBJ1-2; D may be TRBD1 (5 bases). The germline V and J ends were trimmed by 5 bases and 5 bases, with 9 bases remaining between them. CDR3 length: 12 residues. CDR1 LNHNV and CDR2 YYDKDF come from the germline V gene (reference sequence). CDR3 amino acids: CATSRGGYGYTF. CDR3 bases: TGTGCCACCAGCCGTGGGGGATATGGCTACACCTTC.

This clonotype was recorded many times. This chain connects TRBV7-9 to TRBJ2-5; the D is unclear. CDR3 length equals 14 residues. Germline CDR1 and CDR2: SEHNR and FQNEAQ (reference sequence). Trimming stripped 5 bases from V and 3 bases from J, with 13 bases between. Here the CDR3 reads CASSPQRLEETQYF. In DNA, the CDR3 is TGTGCCAGCAGCCCGCAGCGTCTGGAAGAGACCCAGTACTTC.

By its share, this clonotype is medium-sized. This chain links TRBV12-3 or TRBV12-4 with TRBJ2-2; 9 bases line up with TRBD1. V trimming: 6 bases; J trimming: 6 bases; junction bases outside the gene matches: 5. This CDR3 comprises 14 residues. CDR3 region: CASRGQGVAGELFF. Here the CDR3 DNA reads TGTGCCAGCAGGGGACAGGGAGTTGCCGGGGAGCTGTTTTTT.

This clonotype was detected only a few times. The chain joins TRBV3-1 to TRBJ2-7; D uncertain. V lost 3 bases and J lost 5, with 5 bases in between. The germline V gene encodes CDR1 LGHDT and CDR2 YNNKEL (reference sequence). This CDR3 has 11 amino acids. CDR3 coding DNA: TGTGCCAGCAGCCATGAGGACGAGCAGTACTTC. Its translation: CASSHEDEQYF.

This clonotype showed up many times. V usage is TRBV13 and J usage is TRBJ2-7; 10 positions match TRBD2. The length of the CDR3 is 16 residues. Germline CDR1 PRHDT, CDR2 FYEKMQ (reference sequence). Losses at the gene ends were 4 bases for V and 0 bases for J; bases not matched to a gene: 6. For the CDR3, the DNA is TGTGCCAGCAGCTCGCGAGCGGGAGGGAGCTCCTACGAGCAGTACTTC. This gives the protein CASSSRAGGSSYEQYF.

This clonotype has only a few counts. The rearrangement links TRBV5-4 to TRBJ1-4, with 8 bases fitting TRBD1. The trim removed 4 bases at V and 7 bases at J, leaving 9 bases unmatched. CDR1 and CDR2 (germline): SGHNT, YYREEE (reference sequence). This CDR3 has 15 amino acids. The CDR3 nucleotides are TGTGCCAGCAGCACCCGGACAGGGTTCGGTGAAAAACTGTTTTTT. Amino acid sequence: CASSTRTGFGEKLFF.

On this clonotype: A read error may produce the germline difference seen at one junction end. The chain recombines TRBV27 with TRBJ2-1; 7 positions agree with TRBD1. The CDR3 sequence is 14 residues long. The germline V gene has CDR1 MNHEY and CDR2 SMNVEV (reference sequence). CDR3 coding DNA: TGTGTCAGCACGCCGACAGGGCACTACAATGAGCAGTTCTTC. It encodes CVSTPTGHYNEQFF.

This clonotype showed up just a few times. V is TRBV29-1 and J is TRBJ2-7; no reliable D call. V lost 0 bases to trimming and J lost 6 bases, with 9 bases between them. The CDR3 covers 12 residues. The germline V gene encodes CDR1 SQVTM and CDR2 ANQGSEA. The CDR3 DNA sequence: TGCAGCGTTGAAGATCATACATTCGAGCAGTACTTC. Residues: CSVEDHTFEQYF.

The chain couples TRBV12-3 or TRBV12-4 to TRBJ1-1; the match to TRBD1 covers 7 bases. The CDR3 consists of 14 residues. J was trimmed by 5 bases and V by 3 bases; bases with no gene match: 6. CDR3 amino acids: CASSFSDRATEAFF. CDR3 bases: TGTGCCAGCAGTTTTTCTGACAGGGCGACTGAAGCTTTCTTT.

This clonotype was recorded a few times. This chain uses TRBV9 with TRBJ2-6; TRBD1 agrees at 7 bases. Trimming removed 0 bases from V and 4 bases from J; junction bases left unmatched: 16. The CDR3 runs to 20 residues. Germline V gene data show CDR1 as SGDLS and CDR2 as YYNGEE. CDR3 DNA: TGTGCCAGCAGCGTAGCTGACTACAGGGGAATCTTAGACGGGGCCAACGTCCTGACTTTC. Protein product: CASSVADYRGILDGANVLTF.

This clonotype was counted many times. This chain uses TRBV5-1 with TRBJ2-7; D unclear. V lost 2 bases and J 0 bases, leaving 6 bases between the germline ends. The CDR3 covers 13 residues. Germline CDR1 SGHRS, CDR2 YFSETQ. CDR3 in amino acids: CASSFGYSYEQYF. CDR3 DNA sequence: TGCGCCAGCAGCTTCGGCTACTCCTACGAGCAGTACTTC.

At least ten counts were recorded for this clonotype. The V gene is TRBV30, the J gene TRBJ2-7; 10 nucleotides line up with TRBD1. CDR3 length: 14 residues. V was clipped by 4 bases and J by 3 bases; unmatched bases: 6. Per germline, CDR1 GTSNPN and CDR2 SVGIG (reference sequence). CDR3 in amino acids: CAWTPGQGFYEQYF. CDR3 coding DNA: TGTGCCTGGACTCCGGGACAGGGGTTCTACGAGCAGTACTTC.

This clonotype has at least ten counts. The chain is built from TRBV5-1 and TRBJ2-1, with 7 bases that match TRBD2. CDR3 length: 16 residues. Germline CDR1 reads SGHRS; CDR2 reads YFSETQ. V lost 0 bases, J lost 7 bases, and 10 bases stayed unmatched. The CDR3 nucleotides are TGCGCCAGCAGCTTGGGAGTGGGAGGGTACGGAAATGAGCAGTTCTTC. Encoded protein: CASSLGVGGYGNEQFF.

This clonotype was counted a few times. The CDR3 DNA reads as TGTGCCAGCACCTCCCTTGGGGCTGGGGCCAACGTCCTGACTTTC. The encoded protein is CASTSLGAGANVLTF. The chain uses TRBV7-9 and TRBJ2-6; unclear D gene. Per the germline V gene, CDR1 is SEHNR and CDR2 is FQNEAQ (reference sequence). The CDR3 has 15 residues. Trimming left V 7 bases short and J 2 bases short, with 12 bases between.